The entry below gives a single T cell receptor beta chain sequence along with its context. Its antigen remains unidentified. Profiling relied on immunoSEQ multiplex PCR, and the TCRdb table lists in-frame clones only, not all of them. The sample carries 90,000 to 130,000 clones, 90% to 95% recorded once. The sample belongs to a study of graft-versus-host responses after intestinal transplantation. Whole-study context: Each recipient received a multivisceral, liver-intestinal, or isolated intestinal graft. Recipients across the board were started on anti-thymocyte globulin induction, then kept on tacrolimus and steroids for around three years.

Study-level points and caveats: Those patients showing graft-donor T cell macrochimerism displayed high graft-versus-host to host-versus-graft clonal ratios in allografts. Early post-transplant falls in HvG clones accompanied the peak levels of circulating GvH clones.

Sequencing was performed on unstimulated CD8+ T cells sorted from spleen or lymph node cells, taken before transplant. The receptor was derived from a human donor who was the organ donor for an intestinal transplant.

The CDR3 nucleotides are TGCGCCAGCAGCCAAGACCTGACTAGCGGAGAGCAGTACTTC. As protein: CASSQDLTSGEQYF. V and J are TRBV4-1 and TRBJ2-7; 9 positions match TRBD2. V shed 0 bases, J shed 7 bases, and the junction held 4 bases outside the gene matches. The CDR3 is made up of 14 amino acids. Germline CDR1 and CDR2: MGHRA and YSYEKL.